The present T cell receptor (beta chain) was sequenced within a study of T-cell memory formation after mild COVID-19. Findings and caveats of the study: SARS-CoV-2 specificity of second-wave clones peaking day 37 was unconfirmed. Those CD4+ clones that contracted were mainly in CM and EM (CD8+ ones in EMRA).

From germline, CDR1 is LGHNA and CDR2 YSLEER. The CDR3 contains 17 residues. With 3 bases clipped from V and 4 bases from J, the junction kept 11 bases outside the gene matches. TCRdb re-called the 5' RACE reads through MiXCR, storing one row per CDR3 protein. The sample lists around 310,000 distinct CDR3 sequences, about 16% seen once, with 20% to 25% in the top ten. This clonotype was recorded many times. Its target is not known. Sequenced sample: PBMCs or a T cell subset sorted from them (not recorded which). This receptor was obtained from a man aged 18 to 30 who had mild COVID-19 (a few samples of this study predate the infection). Cell type and time point are not known. The chain is built from TRBV4-3 and TRBJ2-3, with 9 positions matching TRBD1. The CDR3 loop reads CASSQGGPGQGPDTQYF. DNA of the CDR3: TGCGCCAGCAGCCAGGGGGGACCGGGACAGGGACCAGATACGCAGTATTTT.